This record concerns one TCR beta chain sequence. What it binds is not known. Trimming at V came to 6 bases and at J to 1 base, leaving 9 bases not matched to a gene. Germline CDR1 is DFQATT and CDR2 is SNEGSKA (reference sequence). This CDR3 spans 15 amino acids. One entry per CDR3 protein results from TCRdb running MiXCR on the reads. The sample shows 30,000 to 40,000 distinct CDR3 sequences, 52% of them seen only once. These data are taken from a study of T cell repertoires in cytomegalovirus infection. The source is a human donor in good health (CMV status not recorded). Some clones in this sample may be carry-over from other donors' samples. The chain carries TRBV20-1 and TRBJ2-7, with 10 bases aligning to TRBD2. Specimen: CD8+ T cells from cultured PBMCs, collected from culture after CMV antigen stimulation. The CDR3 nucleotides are TGCAGTGCCCGCCTGCTAGCGGGGGTTTCCTACGAGCAGTACTTC. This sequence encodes CSARLLAGVSYEQYF.